This TCR beta chain was identified in a study of beta chain features in type 1 diabetes. Overall study results and limits: A closer apparent resemblance between naive, central memory and Treg TCRB repertoires was seen in patients than in healthy donors.

CDR1 is GTSNPN, CDR2 SVGIG, per germline (reference sequence). V was clipped by 5 bases and J by 5 bases; unmatched bases: 5. The CDR3 spans 13 residues. Expressed TCRB transcripts were sequenced after all isolated RNA was converted to cDNA. An average approximately 3.3 million reads came from naive, central memory and regulatory T cell samples. Assay used: immunoSEQ multiplex PCR; TCRdb lists only in-frame clones, some missing. The sample contains some 44,000 clones, under 65% of which appear only once. Cells sorted by CD45RO/CCR7/CD25/CD127/CD95/CD27 comprised CD4+ naive, central memory, regulatory and stem cell-like memory cells. This clone was seen a handful of times. The antigen is unknown.

Input material: Tregs from blood. The chain recombines TRBV30 with TRBJ1-1; the match to TRBD1 covers 10 bases. This TCR came from a woman aged 18-29 years in good health. The CDR3 region has the DNA TGTGCCTGGGACAGGGGGCTTCGGACTGAAGCTTTCTTT. Protein product: CAWDRGLRTEAFF.